A single sample gave rise to the 22 T cell receptor beta chains below, sequenced in a study of identical twins. TCRdb re-called the 5' RACE reads with MiXCR, one entry per CDR3 protein. Among under 900,000 distinct CDR3 sequences, 15% to 20% were seen once, and the ten largest hold around 13%. These data also formed part of another study, on T cells expressing NK-cell markers.

The material sequenced was PBMCs. These receptors were collected from a woman aged 18-35 years in good health.

This clonotype was recorded a few times. The rearrangement joins TRBV20-1 to TRBJ2-1; 9 bases align to TRBD2. The germline CDR1 and CDR2 sequences are DFQATT and SNEGSKA (reference sequence). The CDR3 sequence is 13 residues long. The CDR3 protein is CSVTSGSNNEQFF. CDR3 sequence (DNA): TGCAGCGTAACTAGCGGGTCCAACAATGAGCAGTTCTTC.

The table lists this clonotype with a few counts. The V and J genes are TRBV10-3 and TRBJ1-6; D may be TRBD1 (5 bases). The CDR3 length is 15 residues. Germline V gene lookup returns CDR1 ENHRY and CDR2 SYGVKD. V was clipped by 5 bases and J by 5 bases, with 13 bases between them. CDR3 bases: TGTGCCATCAGTCATGGCCGACAGAATAATTCACCCCTCCACTTT. Translating it yields CAISHGRQNNSPLHF.

This clonotype turned up a few times. The rearrangement uses TRBV20-1 and TRBJ2-4; 9 nucleotides align to TRBD2. V was pared by 1 base and J by 0 bases, with 4 bases of the junction left unmatched. The germline CDR1 and CDR2 sequences are DFQATT and SNEGSKA (reference sequence). The CDR3 runs 16 residues. The CDR3 is CSARATSGLAKNIQYF. The DNA for the CDR3 is TGCAGTGCTAGAGCGACTAGCGGCTTAGCCAAAAACATTCAGTACTTC.

This clonotype was picked up a small number of times. The chain links TRBV7-9 to TRBJ1-1; no firm D call. Germline V gene lookup returns CDR1 SEHNR and CDR2 FQNEAQ (reference sequence). This CDR3 has 12 residues. V lost 2 bases to trimming and J lost 3 bases, with 4 bases between them. The CDR3 DNA sequence: TGTGCCAGCAGCTTAAAGGACACTGAAGCTTTCTTT. Protein: CASSLKDTEAFF.

This chain joins TRBV18 and TRBJ1-5; a possible D gene is TRBD1 (5 bases). This CDR3 contains 15 residues. The V gene lost 0 bases and the J gene lost 7 bases, with 13 bases spanning the gap. Germline loops: CDR1 KGHSH, CDR2 LQKENI. CDR3 protein: CASSPPLGERQPQHF. The CDR3 DNA sequence: TGTGCCAGCTCACCACCGCTGGGGGAGAGGCAGCCCCAGCATTTT.

This clonotype was found a few times. This chain uses TRBV20-1 with TRBJ2-1; possibly TRBD1 or TRBD2 for D (7 bases each). In germline, CDR1 is DFQATT, CDR2 SNEGSKA (reference sequence). The CDR3 runs 13 residues. V lost 4 bases to trimming and J lost 4 bases, with 11 bases between them. CDR3 nucleotides: TGCAGTGCTACCCAGGGGGGGTACAATGAGCAGTTCTTC. It yields the protein CSATQGGYNEQFF.

The genes are TRBV7-9 and TRBJ2-7, with D possibly matching TRBD1 (5 bases). The CDR3 is 15 amino acids. V lost 1 base, J lost 1 base, and 11 bases lay in between. Germline lookup yields CDR1 SEHNR and CDR2 FQNEAQ (reference sequence). Here the CDR3 DNA reads TGTGCCAGCAGCTTAGTACGGCAGGGTTCCTACGAGCAGTACTTC. It codes for CASSLVRQGSYEQYF.

The CDR3 is CASRGQMQYF. CDR3 bases: TGTGCCAGCAGAGGGCAGATGCAGTATTTT. The chain recombines TRBV2 with TRBJ2-3; D unresolved. Trimming took off 6 bases at V and 11 bases at J, with 9 bases between the two ends. Germline CDR1 and CDR2: SNHLY and FYNNEI. This CDR3 spans 10 amino acids.

The table lists this clonotype with a few counts. J is TRBJ2-1 and V is TRBV18; 13 bases map to TRBD2. With V trimmed by 3 bases and J by 10 bases, 6 bases remained unmatched. Germline lookup yields CDR1 KGHSH and CDR2 LQKENI. The CDR3 length is 15 residues. The CDR3 region is CASSPTRLAGGEQFF. CDR3 nucleotides: TGTGCCAGCTCACCCACGAGACTAGCGGGAGGAGAGCAGTTCTTC.

The V and J genes are TRBV20-1 and TRBJ2-7; D gene uncertain. CDR1 and CDR2 (germline): DFQATT, SNEGSKA (reference sequence). The CDR3 contains 11 residues. V lost 3 bases to trimming and J lost 3 bases, with 6 bases between them. For the CDR3, the DNA is TGCAGTGCTAGCCAGCACTACGAGCAGTACTTC. Encoded protein: CSASQHYEQYF.

This clonotype was picked up a small number of times. This chain links TRBV27 with TRBJ1-6; D call uncertain. Trimming left V 4 bases short and J 6 bases short, with 13 bases between. This CDR3 contains 15 residues. CDR1 MNHEY and CDR2 SMNVEV come from the germline V gene (reference sequence). This chain's CDR3 is CASSYGQPSNSPLHF. CDR3 nucleotides: TGTGCCAGCAGTTACGGGCAGCCCAGTAATTCACCCCTCCACTTT.

This clonotype has only a few counts. The rearrangement joins TRBV6-1 to TRBJ2-1, with 7 positions matching TRBD1. CDR3 length: 14 residues. V was clipped by 3 bases and J by 6 bases; unmatched bases: 5. CDR1 is MNHNS, CDR2 SASEGT, per germline. CDR3 in DNA: TGTGCCAGCAGTGAGAACAGGGGACCCAATGAGCAGTTCTTC. Its protein is CASSENRGPNEQFF.

A few counts support this clonotype. This chain joins TRBV7-6 and TRBJ2-7, with D uncertain. The V and J ends lost 6 bases and 7 bases respectively, with 13 bases between them. CDR3 length: 12 amino acids. Looked up from germline, CDR1 is SGHVS and CDR2 is FNYEAQ. The DNA of the CDR3 is TGTGCCAGCAGTGCCCCGCTCGGGGAGCAGTACTTC. It specifies CASSAPLGEQYF.

The chain uses TRBV5-1 and TRBJ1-5; D is possibly TRBD1 (6 bases). Germline loops: CDR1 SGHRS, CDR2 YFSETQ. The CDR3 loop spans 16 amino acids. The germline V and J ends were trimmed by 6 bases and 3 bases, with 19 bases remaining between them. CDR3 nucleotides: TGCGCCAGCACGAAAGAACAGGGTTGGACCAATCAGCCCCAGCATTTT. Translating it yields CASTKEQGWTNQPQHF.

This chain's CDR3 is CASSRANGPEPQHF. Written as DNA, the CDR3 is TGTGCCAGCAGCCGTGCGAATGGGCCGGAGCCCCAGCATTTT. The V call is TRBV12-3 or TRBV12-4, the J call TRBJ1-5; unclear D gene. The CDR3 consists of 14 residues. Trimming pared 6 bases from V and 8 bases from J, leaving 17 bases between.

J is TRBJ2-7 and V is TRBV12-3 or TRBV12-4; 9 positions agree with TRBD1. This CDR3 comprises 17 residues. V dropped 1 base and J dropped 1; count of bases not matched to a gene: 8. The CDR3 DNA follows: TGTGCCAGCAGTTTAGGGACAGGGGTTCTCTGGTCCTACGAGCAGTACTTC. Translated, it gives CASSLGTGVLWSYEQYF.

The chain is built from TRBV5-6 and TRBJ2-7; D possibly corresponds to TRBD1 (5 bases). Trimming stripped 4 bases from V and 3 bases from J, with 14 bases between. The CDR3 is 14 residues long. CDR1 SGHDT and CDR2 YYEEEE come from the germline V gene. CDR3 loop: CASSPTVNYYEQYF. The DNA of the CDR3 is TGTGCCAGCAGCCCGACAGTAAATTACTACGAGCAGTACTTC.

This clonotype appeared many times. This chain uses TRBV6-5 with TRBJ2-3, with D unclear. CDR3 length: 15 residues. V lost 0 bases to trimming and J lost 0 bases, with 7 bases between them. Looked up from germline, CDR1 is MNHEY and CDR2 is SVGAGI. CDR3 in amino acids: CASSYSGSSTDTQYF. CDR3 bases: TGTGCCAGCAGTTACTCAGGCTCTAGCACAGATACGCAGTATTTT.

J is TRBJ1-1 and V is TRBV7-9; D is ambiguous. Trimming took 1 base from V and 3 from J, leaving 9 bases between them. Germline CDR1 and CDR2: SEHNR and FQNEAQ (reference sequence). This CDR3 contains 14 residues. This chain's CDR3 is CASSLDAGDTEAFF. CDR3 nucleotide sequence: TGTGCCAGCAGCTTAGACGCCGGGGACACTGAAGCTTTCTTT.

The V gene is TRBV20-1, the J gene TRBJ2-7; D perhaps matches TRBD2 (5 bases). CDR1 DFQATT and CDR2 SNEGSKA come from the germline V gene (reference sequence). V was pared by 5 bases and J by 1 base, with 12 bases between. The CDR3 runs 13 residues. CDR3 DNA sequence: TGCAGTGCTCCATCGGACTCGTCCTACGAGCAGTACTTC. Translated: CSAPSDSSYEQYF.

This chain connects TRBV29-1 to TRBJ2-4, with D possibly matching TRBD1 (6 bases). The germline CDR1 and CDR2 sequences are SQVTM and ANQGSEA. The V end lost 7 bases, the J end lost 8 bases, and 18 bases lay between the germline ends. CDR3 length: 13 amino acids. The CDR3 nucleotides are TGCAGCGCTCTGACAGGTCGGGAAGACATTCAGTACTTC. Translation: CSALTGREDIQYF.

A few counts support this clonotype. The rearrangement joins TRBV6-5 to TRBJ2-1; D may correspond to TRBD1 or TRBD2 (5 bases each). With 2 bases removed from V and 12 bases from J, the gap between germline ends came to 8 bases. The CDR3 is made up of 11 amino acids. The germline CDR1 and CDR2 sequences are MNHEY and SVGAGI. In nucleotides, the CDR3 is TGTGCCAGCAGTTACGGGACGAGGCAGTTCTTC. Amino acids: CASSYGTRQFF.